The 10 T cell receptor beta chains below come from one sample, sequenced in a study of cytomegalovirus exposure and HLA in healthy donors. The PCR used 60 Vbeta and 13 Jbeta primers. Sequenced by immunoSEQ multiplex PCR; TCRdb stores in-frame clones only, minus some. The listing records tens of thousands of clones. The sequencing input was PBMCs. Receptor source: a woman aged 40-49 years in good health and CMV-seropositive.

The chain carries TRBV7-9 and TRBJ2-5, with D perhaps TRBD2 (6 bases). CDR1 is SEHNR and CDR2 is FQNEAQ in the germline V gene (reference sequence). V was clipped by 3 bases and J by 1 base, with 21 bases between them. The CDR3 consists of 18 residues. CDR3 residues: CASSFRSMREDGQETQYF. CDR3 bases: TGTGCCAGCAGCTTTAGATCCATGAGGGAGGACGGCCAAGAGACCCAGTACTTC.

Concerning this clone: Sequence at one end of the junction differs from germline and may be a read error. This chain uses TRBV6-1 with TRBJ1-1, with no clear D. The CDR3 spans 13 residues. CDR1 and CDR2 (germline): MNHNS, SASEGT. The CDR3 nucleotides are TGTGCCAGCAGTGAATGGTTCACCACTGAAGATTTCTTT. Its translation is CASSEWFTTEDFF.

The chain employs TRBV7-2 and TRBJ1-2; no reliable D call. From germline, CDR1 is SGHTA and CDR2 FQGNSA. V lost 1 base and J lost 7, with 16 bases in between. CDR3 size: 15 residues. CDR3: CASSLGPGGVIGYTF. CDR3 DNA: TGTGCCAGCAGCTTAGGGCCGGGAGGAGTGATTGGCTACACCTTC.

The chain recombines TRBV7-6 with TRBJ1-2; D possibly corresponds to TRBD1 (5 bases). The CDR3 runs 16 residues. Germline V lookup: CDR1 SGHVS, CDR2 FNYEAQ. V gave up 2 bases and J gave up 2 bases, with 15 bases separating them. The CDR3 bases are TGTGCCAGCAGCTTATCAGGCACACAGGTGAACTATGGCTACACCTTC. Its protein is CASSLSGTQVNYGYTF.

The chain has TRBV6-1 and TRBJ2-7; D is possibly TRBD2 (5 bases). The V and J ends lost 10 bases and 2 bases respectively, with 18 bases between them. The CDR3 length is 14 residues. Germline lookup yields CDR1 MNHNS and CDR2 SASEGT. This CDR3 reads CATRSDLSAYEQYF. The CDR3 DNA reads TGTGCCACCCGTAGCGATTTGAGCGCCTACGAGCAGTACTTC.

The V gene is TRBV29-1, the J gene TRBJ2-3; 11 bases agree with TRBD1. This CDR3 comprises 13 residues. The germline CDR1 and CDR2 sequences are SQVTM and ANQGSEA. J gave up 6 bases and V 8 bases, and 7 bases lay outside the gene matches. The CDR3 coding sequence is TGCAGCTTCGAAGGACAGGGGGCGGATACGCAGTATTTT. Translation gives CSFEGQGADTQYF.

J is TRBJ2-2 and V is TRBV23-1; TRBD1 matches 7 bases. TRBV23-1 is flagged as an ORF with uncertain function. The CDR3 is 19 amino acids. Germline trimming cut 0 bases from V and 6 bases from J; bases unmatched to any gene: 16. The CDR3 nucleotides read TGCGCCAGCAGTCAATCTAGGTTATTGGAACAGGGGTTGTCCGGGGAGCTGTTTTTT. It codes for CASSQSRLLEQGLSGELFF.

The chain has TRBV7-9 and TRBJ2-3, with 8 bases lining up with TRBD2. The V segment lost 1 base and the J segment 8 bases; nucleotides outside the gene matches: 8. There are 15 residues in the CDR3. Germline CDR1 SEHNR, CDR2 FQNEAQ (reference sequence). Here the CDR3 DNA reads TGTGCCAGCAGCTTAGGAAGCGGGGGAGGCGGTACGCAGTATTTT. Translated: CASSLGSGGGGTQYF.

The chain is built from TRBV2 and TRBJ2-2; 14 bases align to TRBD2. The CDR3 consists of 19 residues. Per germline, CDR1 SNHLY and CDR2 FYNNEI. J lost 4 bases, V lost 5 bases, and 12 bases had no gene match. This CDR3 reads CASSPLPGLAGEGTGELFF. DNA for the CDR3: TGTGCCAGCAGTCCCCTCCCGGGACTAGCGGGAGAGGGCACCGGGGAGCTGTTTTTT.

The CDR3 protein is CSVGSGGSGELFF. CDR3 in DNA: TGCAGCGTTGGGTCTGGAGGTAGCGGGGAGCTGTTTTTT. The chain couples TRBV29-1 to TRBJ2-2; D is possibly TRBD2 (5 bases). CDR1 and CDR2 from the germline V gene are SQVTM and ANQGSEA. Between the trimmed V and J ends, which lost 4 bases and 7 bases, there was a span of 13 bases. The CDR3 runs 13 residues.